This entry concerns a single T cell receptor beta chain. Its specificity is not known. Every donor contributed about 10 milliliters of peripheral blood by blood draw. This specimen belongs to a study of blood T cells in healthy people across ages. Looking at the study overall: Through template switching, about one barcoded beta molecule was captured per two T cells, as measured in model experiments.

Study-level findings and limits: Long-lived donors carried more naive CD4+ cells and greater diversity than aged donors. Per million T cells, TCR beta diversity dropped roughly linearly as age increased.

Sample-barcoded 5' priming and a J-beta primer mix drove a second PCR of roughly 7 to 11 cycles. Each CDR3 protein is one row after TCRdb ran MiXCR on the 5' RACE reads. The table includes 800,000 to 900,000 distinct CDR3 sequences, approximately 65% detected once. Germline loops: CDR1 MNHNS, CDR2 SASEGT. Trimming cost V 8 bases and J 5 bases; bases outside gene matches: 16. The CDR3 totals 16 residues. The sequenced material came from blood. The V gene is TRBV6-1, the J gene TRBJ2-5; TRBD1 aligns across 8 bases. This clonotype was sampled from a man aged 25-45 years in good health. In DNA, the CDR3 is TGTGCCAGCTTTAGGACAGGGAAGGGGCCAGGGGAGACCCAGTACTTC. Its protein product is CASFRTGKGPGETQYF.